This T cell receptor (beta chain) derives from a study of breast tumors, draining lymph nodes, adjacent tissues. Regarding the study as a whole: Findings are consistent with lymph node origin and intratumoral expansion of most tumor T cells. Tumor T cell lymph node origin was a supported hypothesis, not proven.

This clonotype showed up just once. Its antigen remains unidentified. The CDR3 sequence is 13 residues long. Trimming pared 4 bases from V and 11 bases from J, leaving 16 bases between. CDR1 is MNHEY, CDR2 SMNVEV, per germline (reference sequence). One entry per CDR3 protein results from TCRdb running MiXCR on the multiplex PCR reads. The sample has 12,000 or so distinct CDR3 sequences, about 48% seen once. The chain is built from TRBV27 and TRBJ2-3, with a possible D match to TRBD2 (6 bases). The source material was breast tumor tissue. The receptor's source is a female donor with breast cancer. Some clones in this sample may be carry-over from other donors' samples. The CDR3 nucleotides are TGTGCCAGCAGTTCTGCCGGGAGCTACGAGCAGTATTTT. This translates into CASSSAGSYEQYF.